What follows describes a single TCR beta chain. Its target is not known. The CDR3 is made up of 15 amino acids. These data come from a study of T cells expressing NK-cell markers. On the study more broadly: Sorted CD3+CD56+NKG2C+, CD3+CD56+NKG2C- and CD3+CD56-NKG2C+ T-cell subsets were beta-chain profiled.

Study observations and caveats: Among a handful of donors, these clonotypes also ranked first in the CD3+CD56-NKG2C+ fraction. Expanded NKG2C+ T cell clones were not confirmed as HCMV-specific. Of CD8+ T cells, roughly 1.0-7.0% belonged to dominant NKG2C+ clonotypes in 5 to 7 donors.

With the 5' RACE reads reprocessed, TCRdb shows one record per CDR3 protein and no DNA. The sample holds about 440,000 distinct CDR3 sequences. Sequencing was carried out using blood T cells: a sorted CD56 or NKG2C T cell subset, CD4+ or CD8+ T cells, or bulk PBMC T cells (not recorded which). The V gene is TRBV12-3 or TRBV12-4, the J gene TRBJ2-7; the D call of TRBD1 rests on TCRdb alone, since no DNA is present to check it. The receptor comes from a woman between 18 and 75 years old in good health. This CDR3 reads CASSLGLGVSYEQYF.